This T cell receptor (beta chain) was recorded in a study of identical twins. Everyone who donated was a healthy Caucasian. General study points: Insertions ran lower in abundant cord blood beta clonotypes, though not in memory repertoires. Because invariant MAIT and iNKT cells could be present, zero-insertion analyses could be partly confounded.

One entry per CDR3 protein, called by TCRdb with MiXCR from the 5' RACE reads. The repertoire has roughly 500,000 distinct CDR3 sequences, around 20% of them found once; the top ten carry around 0.9%. Turning to this clonotype: Its antigen is not identified.

Another study also made use of these data, one on T cells expressing NK-cell markers. That paper notes: The leading position in the CD3+CD56-NKG2C+ fraction of several donors also went to these clonotypes.

This TCR came from a woman in her late teens or twenties in good health. The specimen sequenced was CD4+ T cells sorted from blood.

The CDR3 here is CASSSRQGDNEQFF. CDR3 nucleotides: TGCGCCAGCAGCAGTCGACAGGGGGACAATGAGCAGTTCTTC. The rearrangement links TRBV5-1 to TRBJ2-1; 9 nucleotides align to TRBD1. The ends lost 4 bases at V and 5 bases at J; junction bases unmatched: 4. CDR1 is SGHRS, CDR2 YFSETQ, per germline. This CDR3 comprises 14 residues.